This paragraph covers one TCR beta chain sequence. This could be a read error, since a much larger clone is one nucleotide away. Lacking the conserved final phenylalanine or tryptophan, this CDR3 likely reflects a read error. For repertoire sequencing, the TCR beta CDR3 regions were amplified from RNA transcripts. Second-round multiplex PCR came after a first-round RT-PCR that employed HTBI primers. MiXCR, applied by TCRdb to the multiplex PCR reads, yields one record per CDR3 protein. This repertoire shows over a million distinct CDR3 sequences, 35% to 45% found once; its top ten account for 11%. CDR1 is MGHDK and CDR2 is SYGVNS in the germline V gene. CDR3 size: 18 residues. Germline trimming cut 4 bases from V and 0 bases from J; bases unmatched to any gene: 11. These data are taken from a study of Graves' ophthalmopathy and Graves' hyperthyroidism.

This receptor was identified in an adult man with Graves' hyperthyroidism. This sequence joins TRBV25-1 and TRBJ1-4, with 7 bases lining up with TRBD1. Material: peripheral blood or thyroid tissue (not recorded which). The CDR3 loop reads CASSAMPGQLTTNEKLFS. The CDR3 DNA sequence: TGTGCCAGCAGTGCGATGCCGGGACAGCTAACAACTAATGAAAAACTGTTTTCT.